Listed below are T cell receptor beta chains from one sample, sequenced in a study of radiotherapy plus CTLA-4 blockade in lung cancer. Assay used: immunoSEQ multiplex PCR; TCRdb lists only in-frame clones, some missing. This sample carries under 100,000 clones, around 81% of them seen once, and the ten largest clones take about 14%. Material: peripheral blood, obtained from a patient treated with radiotherapy plus ipilimumab. The receptors here all came from a human donor with non-small cell lung cancer that progressed on radiotherapy plus ipilimumab. The CDR3 runs from the conserved cysteine through the conserved F or W. Fields, in order: D gene, J gene, clone size, V gene, CDR3 length, CDR3 protein, CDR3 DNA. D genes are given only for firm matches. Rows give clone size only sometimes, using once, few, many, or a class for an expanded clone.

d_gene: TRBD1
j_gene: TRBJ1-2
abundance: -
v_gene: TRBV30
len: 13
CDR3aa: CAWSVGQGYGYTF
CDR3nt: TGTGCCTGGAGTGTAGGACAGGGCTATGGCTACACCTTC

d_gene: -
j_gene: TRBJ2-2
abundance: -
v_gene: TRBV9
len: 15
CDR3aa: CASTGGARNTGELFF
CDR3nt: TGTGCCAGCACCGGTGGGGCGCGAAACACCGGGGAGCTGTTTTTT

d_gene: TRBD2
j_gene: TRBJ2-1
abundance: -
v_gene: TRBV7-2
len: 15
CDR3aa: CASSLELAGGTEQFF
CDR3nt: TGTGCCAGCAGCTTAGAATTAGCGGGGGGCACTGAGCAGTTCTTC

d_gene: TRBD2
j_gene: TRBJ2-1
abundance: -
v_gene: TRBV10-3
len: 18
CDR3aa: CAISEPGTSGRMLAEQFF
CDR3nt: TGTGCCATCAGTGAGCCCGGGACTAGCGGGAGGATGCTGGCTGAGCAGTTCTTC

d_gene: TRBD2
j_gene: TRBJ2-1
abundance: -
v_gene: TRBV7-2
len: 16
CDR3aa: CASSLWTSGGAYEQFF
CDR3nt: TGTGCCAGCAGCCTCTGGACTAGCGGGGGGGCTTATGAGCAGTTCTTC

d_gene: -
j_gene: TRBJ2-2
abundance: -
v_gene: TRBV7-9
len: 15
CDR3aa: CASSLEGSNTGELFF
CDR3nt: TGTGCCAGCAGCTTGGAGGGGTCGAACACCGGGGAGCTGTTTTTT

d_gene: TRBD1
j_gene: TRBJ1-1
abundance: -
v_gene: TRBV6-4
len: 13
CDR3aa: CASSQDRDAEAFF
CDR3nt: TGTGCCAGCAGTCAGGACAGGGATGCTGAAGCTTTCTTT

d_gene: TRBD2
j_gene: TRBJ2-7
abundance: -
v_gene: TRBV19
len: 14
CDR3aa: CASSVGLAGAEQYF
CDR3nt: TGTGCCAGTAGTGTCGGACTAGCGGGGGCCGAGCAGTACTTC

d_gene: TRBD1
j_gene: TRBJ1-1
abundance: -
v_gene: TRBV5-4
len: 16
CDR3aa: CASSSRWGQTNTEAFF
CDR3nt: TGTGCCAGCAGCTCCCGATGGGGACAGACGAACACTGAAGCTTTCTTT

d_gene: -
j_gene: TRBJ2-1
abundance: -
v_gene: TRBV15
len: 14
CDR3aa: CATSTKPRGNEQFF
CDR3nt: TGTGCCACCAGCACCAAGCCCCGGGGCAATGAGCAGTTCTTC

d_gene: -
j_gene: TRBJ2-7
abundance: -
v_gene: TRBV7-9
len: 19
CDR3aa: CASSLGPTGPITRLNEQYF
CDR3nt: TGTGCCAGCAGCTTAGGCCCCACCGGCCCCATAACTAGGCTCAACGAGCAGTACTTC

d_gene: TRBD1
j_gene: TRBJ2-7
abundance: -
v_gene: TRBV2
len: 14
CDR3aa: CASTADRSSYEQYF
CDR3nt: TGTGCCAGCACGGCGGACAGGAGCTCCTACGAGCAGTACTTC

d_gene: -
j_gene: TRBJ1-3
abundance: few
v_gene: TRBV5-1
len: 14
CDR3aa: CASSLSGAGNTIYF
CDR3nt: TGCGCCAGCAGCTTGTCAGGGGCTGGAAACACCATATATTTT